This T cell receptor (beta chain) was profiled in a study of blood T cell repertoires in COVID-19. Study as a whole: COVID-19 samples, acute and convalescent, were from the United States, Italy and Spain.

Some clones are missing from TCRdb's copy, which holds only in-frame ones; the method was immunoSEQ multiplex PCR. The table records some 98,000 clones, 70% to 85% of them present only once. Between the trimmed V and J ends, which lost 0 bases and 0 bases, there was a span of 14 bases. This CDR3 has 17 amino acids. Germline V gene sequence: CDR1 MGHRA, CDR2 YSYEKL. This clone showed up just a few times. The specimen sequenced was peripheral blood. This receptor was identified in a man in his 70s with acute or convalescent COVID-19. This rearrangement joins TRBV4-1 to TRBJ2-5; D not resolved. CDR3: CASSQDGLETYQETQYF. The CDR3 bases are TGCGCCAGCAGCCAAGATGGTCTAGAAACATACCAAGAGACCCAGTACTTC.